These 25 T cell receptor beta chains were sequenced from one sample in a study of cytomegalovirus exposure and HLA in healthy donors. PCR primers comprised 60 Vbeta and 13 Jbeta primers. The method was immunoSEQ multiplex PCR; TCRdb's version includes in-frame clones alone and lacks a portion of them. The repertoire holds roughly 150,000 clones, with more than 60% as singletons. The sample taken for sequencing was PBMCs. The source of these receptors is a man aged 25 to 45 in good health and CMV-seropositive.

This clone has more than one count but fewer than ten. This chain connects TRBV27 to TRBJ2-6, with D tentatively TRBD1 (6 bases). Per the germline V gene, CDR1 is MNHEY and CDR2 is SMNVEV (reference sequence). The CDR3 spans 16 residues. V was clipped by 6 bases and J by 4 bases, with 16 bases between them. For the CDR3, the DNA is TGTGCCAGCAGGCCACAGGGATCTAAGGGGGCCAACGTCCTGACTTTC. Encoded protein: CASRPQGSKGANVLTF.

The chain joins TRBV10-1 to TRBJ2-7; D gene uncertain. Germline CDR1 and CDR2: WNHNN and SYGVQD (reference sequence). V lost 2 bases to trimming and J lost 2 bases, with 10 bases between them. The CDR3 is 14 amino acids. The CDR3 coding sequence is TGCGCCAGCAGTGAGGGAACTCTAGCCTACGAGCAGTACTTC. Residues: CASSEGTLAYEQYF.

This clone was observed a single time. The rearrangement uses TRBV5-1 and TRBJ1-2, with 7 bases aligning to TRBD1. The junction had 11 bases not matched to a gene; V was cut back by 0 bases and J by 3 bases. The CDR3 sequence is 17 residues long. CDR1 is SGHRS, CDR2 YFSETQ, per germline. CDR3 DNA: TGCGCCAGCAGCTTGGCCGACCTGGACAGGCCATACTATGGCTACACCTTC. Translation: CASSLADLDRPYYGYTF.

For this clone: Germline is not matched at one junction end, which may reflect a read error. V and J are TRBV7-9 and TRBJ2-1, with D maybe TRBD2 (6 bases). The CDR3 totals 15 residues. Germline-derived CDR1 and CDR2 are SEHNR and FQNEAQ (reference sequence). CDR3 amino acids: CSSSLDYRTDNEQFF. CDR3 DNA: TGTTCCAGCAGCTTGGACTACCGAACAGACAATGAGCAGTTCTTC.

The gene calls are TRBV6-5 and TRBJ1-1; D is possibly TRBD1 (6 bases). The germline gives CDR1 MNHEY, CDR2 SVGAGI. Trimming removed 6 bases from V and 7 bases from J, with 15 bases in between. This CDR3 has 13 amino acids. The CDR3 spells CASSPGQSLEAFF. CDR3 coding DNA: TGTGCCAGCAGCCCTGGACAGAGCCTTGAAGCTTTCTTT.

This chain connects TRBV14 to TRBJ2-7, with D possibly being TRBD2 (6 bases). V lost 1 base and J lost 6, with 10 bases in between. This CDR3 is 13 amino acids long. The germline V gene encodes CDR1 SGHDN and CDR2 FVKESK. The DNA of the CDR3 is TGTGCCAGCAGCCAAGCGGGAGACCCCGAGCAGTACTTC. Residues: CASSQAGDPEQYF.

The chain carries TRBV19 and TRBJ2-7; 9 bases fit TRBD1. Trimming cost V 5 bases and J 6 bases; bases outside gene matches: 11. Germline CDR1 and CDR2: LNHDA and SQIVND (reference sequence). This CDR3 comprises 15 residues. The CDR3 region is CASSSGDRVVFEQYF. The CDR3 DNA reads as TGTGCCAGTAGTTCCGGGGACAGGGTAGTGTTCGAGCAGTACTTC. The variable domain in full, completed from reference TRBV19 and TRBJ2-7, reads DGGITQSPKYLFRKEGQNVTLSCEQNLNHDAMYWYRQDPGQGLRLIYYSQIVNDFQKGDIAEGYSVSREKKESFPLTVTSAQKNPTAFYLCASSSGDRVVFEQYFGPGTRLTVT.

This clone was counted between two and nine times. V gene TRBV7-8 combines with J gene TRBJ1-4, with 7 nucleotides matching TRBD1. Germline CDR1 reads SGHVS; CDR2 reads FQNEAQ. The V gene end was trimmed by 5 bases and the J gene end by 2 bases; junction bases not matched to a gene: 8. The length of the CDR3 is 16 residues. CDR3 nucleotides: TGTGCCAGCAGCCCCCGGGACAGACATACTAATGAAAAACTGTTTTTT. Amino acids: CASSPRDRHTNEKLFF.

A single count supports this clone. The J gene is TRBJ2-7, the V gene TRBV18, with TRBD1 as a possible D gene (7 bases). This CDR3 is 13 amino acids long. V was shortened by 2 bases and J by 7 bases, with 12 bases between the two germline ends. Germline V gene data show CDR1 as KGHSH and CDR2 as LQKENI. CDR3 nucleotide sequence: TGTGCCAGCTCACCATTTCAGGGGGGAGAGCAGTACTTC. It codes for CASSPFQGGEQYF.

The V call is TRBV10-3, the J call TRBJ1-5; D is ambiguous. Germline lookup yields CDR1 ENHRY and CDR2 SYGVKD. The CDR3 totals 12 residues. Deletions cut 11 bases from V and 2 bases from J, with 10 bases between. CDR3 amino acids: CAAGGGNQPQHF. In nucleotides, the CDR3 is TGTGCCGCAGGTGGTGGCAATCAGCCCCAGCATTTT.

V gene TRBV4-1 combines with J gene TRBJ1-2, with 9 bases identical to TRBD1. Germline V lookup: CDR1 MGHRA, CDR2 YSYEKL. The CDR3 spans 16 residues. With 1 base clipped from V and 1 base from J, the junction kept 4 bases outside the gene matches. The CDR3 spells CASSQGGTGSNYGYTF. The DNA of the CDR3 is TGCGCCAGCAGCCAAGGCGGGACAGGGAGTAACTATGGCTACACCTTC.

This clone has just a few counts. The gene calls are TRBV7-9 and TRBJ1-4; a possible D gene is TRBD1 (6 bases). Trimming stripped 5 bases from V and 0 bases from J, with 13 bases between. The CDR3 covers 16 residues. The germline V gene has CDR1 SEHNR and CDR2 FQNEAQ (reference sequence). CDR3 sequence reads: CASSPDRMATNEKLFF. The CDR3 region has the DNA TGTGCCAGCAGCCCGGACAGAATGGCAACTAATGAAAAACTGTTTTTT.

The chain has TRBV7-3 and TRBJ2-3; 13 bases are a match to TRBD2. The V segment lost 4 bases and the J segment 4 bases; nucleotides outside the gene matches: 2. The CDR3 is made up of 15 amino acids. The V gene's germline CDR1 is SGHTA and CDR2 FQGTGA. The CDR3 coding sequence is TGTGCCAGCAGCTCACTAGCGGGAGGGTCAGATACGCAGTATTTT. Residues: CASSSLAGGSDTQYF.

J is TRBJ2-7 and V is TRBV5-6; 7 bases match TRBD2. In germline, CDR1 is SGHDT, CDR2 YYEEEE. The J segment lost 2 bases and the V segment lost 4 bases, leaving 9 bases of the junction unmatched. The CDR3 loop spans 15 amino acids. The CDR3 loop is CASSPRRDYTYEQYF. CDR3 DNA: TGTGCCAGCAGCCCCCGCCGGGACTATACCTACGAGCAGTACTTC.

Of note for this clone: The conserved final phenylalanine or tryptophan is absent from the CDR3, which likely points to a read error. The DNA is omitted, as the CDR3 cannot be located on it reliably, and the CDR3 follows TCRdb's listing. The genes are TRBV7-2 and TRBJ1-1; the table names TRBD1, a call not compared with the DNA. With termini counted, the CDR3 has 13 amino acids. The germline gives CDR1 SGHTA, CDR2 FQGNSA. CDR3 loop: CASSGRDRAFQVV.

This clone appeared once. The chain has TRBV11-2 and TRBJ2-2; 14 bases align to TRBD2. Trimming took 7 bases from V and 3 from J; bases not matched to a gene: 10. The CDR3 consists of 18 residues. CDR1 and CDR2 from the germline V gene are SGHAT and FQNNGV. This CDR3 is CASIWGGLAGDHTGELFF. In DNA form, the CDR3 reads TGTGCCAGCATCTGGGGGGGACTAGCGGGAGACCACACCGGGGAGCTGTTTTTT.

The chain uses TRBV4-1 and TRBJ1-4, with 8 bases aligning to TRBD1. After removal of 0 bases from V and 11 bases from J, the junction contained 23 bases not matched to a gene. The CDR3 is 20 amino acids. Per the germline V gene, CDR1 is MGHRA and CDR2 is YSYEKL. The chain's CDR3 is CASSQEGSVGQGALIGKLFF. DNA of the CDR3: TGCGCCAGCAGCCAAGAAGGGAGCGTGGGCCAGGGGGCGTTAATTGGGAAACTGTTTTTT.

The chain employs TRBV5-6 and TRBJ1-3; D not resolved. The CDR3 sequence is 13 residues long. V lost 3 bases, J lost 0 bases, and 4 bases lay in between. CDR1 is SGHDT and CDR2 is YYEEEE in the germline V gene. CDR3 in amino acids: CASSSISGNTIYF. The CDR3 coding sequence is TGTGCCAGCAGCTCCATCTCTGGAAACACCATATATTTT.

This clone was found a few times. The chain combines TRBV30 with TRBJ1-3; D possibly corresponds to TRBD1 (6 bases). V lost 4 bases, J lost 2 bases, and 6 bases lay in between. The CDR3 consists of 12 residues. The germline CDR1 and CDR2 sequences are GTSNPN and SVGIG (reference sequence). For the CDR3, the DNA is TGTGCCTGGACAGGGGCTGGAAACACCATATATTTT. Amino acids: CAWTGAGNTIYF.

This clone has more than one count but fewer than ten. V and J are TRBV11-2 and TRBJ1-1, with D maybe TRBD1 (6 bases). Germline values: CDR1 SGHAT, CDR2 FQNNGV. Trimming removed 5 bases at V and 6 bases at J, with 16 bases between. This CDR3 is built from 14 residues. CDR3 protein: CASSGGLMGAEAFF. CDR3 nucleotide sequence: TGTGCCAGCAGCGGGGGCCTTATGGGCGCTGAAGCTTTCTTT. Based on the CDR3 plus reference TRBV11-2 and TRBJ1-1, the full variable domain is EAGVAQSPRYKIIEKRQSVAFWCNPISGHATLYWYQQILGQGPKLLIQFQNNGVVDDSQLPKDRFSAERLKGVDSTLKIQPAKLEDSAVYLCASSGGLMGAEAFFGQGTRLTVV.

The chain employs TRBV6-1 and TRBJ1-5; TRBD1 matches at 7 bases. With V trimmed by 2 bases and J by 2 bases, 6 bases remained unmatched. This CDR3 has 16 residues. The germline CDR1 and CDR2 sequences are MNHNS and SASEGT. The CDR3 DNA sequence: TGTGCCAGCAGTGAATGGAAGGGGGCCGGCAATCAGCCCCAGCATTTT. Its translation is CASSEWKGAGNQPQHF.

The CDR3 DNA reads as TGTGCCAGCAAGCAGCAGGGAAGGTTGAACACTGAAGCTTTCTTT. Encoded protein: CASKQQGRLNTEAFF. The rearrangement uses TRBV6-1 and TRBJ1-1; weak D call: TRBD1 (5 bases). Trimming took off 7 bases at V and 0 bases at J, with 15 bases between the two ends. The CDR3 spans 15 residues. Germline assignment: CDR1 MNHNS and CDR2 SASEGT.

This sequence joins TRBV5-1 and TRBJ2-5; TRBD1 might be the D (6 bases). The CDR3 length is 16 residues. Between the trimmed V and J ends, which lost 0 bases and 2 bases, there was a span of 14 bases. Germline V gene lookup returns CDR1 SGHRS and CDR2 YFSETQ. The chain's CDR3 is CASSLAPGDRQETQYF. CDR3 nucleotides: TGCGCCAGCAGCTTGGCCCCAGGGGATAGACAAGAGACCCAGTACTTC.

V gene TRBV9 combines with J gene TRBJ2-7, with a weak D call TRBD1 (6 bases). Between the trimmed V and J ends, which lost 0 bases and 0 bases, there was a span of 7 bases. Germline V gene data show CDR1 as SGDLS and CDR2 as YYNGEE. The CDR3 sequence is 14 residues long. The CDR3 protein is CASSVGTDSYEQYF. The DNA for the CDR3 is TGTGCCAGCAGCGTAGGGACAGACTCCTACGAGCAGTACTTC. Full variable domain (missing parts from reference TRBV9 and TRBJ2-7): DSGVTQTPKHLITATGQRVTLRCSPRSGDLSVYWYQQSLDQGLQFLIQYYNGEERAKGNILERFSAQQFPDLHSELNLSSLELGDSALYFCASSVGTDSYEQYFGPGTRLTVT.

The chain employs TRBV14 and TRBJ2-5; TRBD2 aligns across 16 bases. Looked up from germline, CDR1 is SGHDN and CDR2 is FVKESK. This CDR3 has 20 residues. The ends lost 5 bases at V and 7 bases at J; junction bases unmatched: 19. The chain's CDR3 is CASSSYPVPGLAGGDGTQYF. Here the CDR3 DNA reads TGTGCCAGCAGCTCCTACCCGGTCCCGGGACTAGCGGGAGGGGATGGGACCCAGTACTTC. Using reference TRBV14 and TRBJ2-5 for the parts outside the CDR3, the full variable domain is EAGVTQFPSHSVIEKGQTVTLRCDPISGHDNLYWYRRVMGKEIKFLLHFVKESKQDESGMPNNRFLAERTGGTYSTLKVQPAELEDSGVYFCASSSYPVPGLAGGDGTQYFGPGTRLLVL.